These T cell receptor beta chains were read from a single sample in a study of control samples from healthy donors and cancer patients. Clones were sequenced by immunoSEQ multiplex PCR, and TCRdb holds only the in-frame ones, with some missing. Among more than 85,000 clones listed, approximately 87% were seen once. Sequencing input: PBMCs. The receptor set was obtained from an older woman with lung cancer. Both conserved end residues are part of each CDR3. The D gene is left open where the match is weak. A row's size may be missing; if present it is once, few, many or a size class.

TRBJ2-5 | NA | TRBV5-8 | TRBD1 | TGTGCCAGCAGCTTGGCAAAGGGGACAGCCAGACAAGAGACCCAGTACTTC | CASSLAKGTARQETQYF
TRBJ1-2 | NA | TRBV6-5 | TRBD1 | TGTGCCAGCAGTCCGGACAGGGGTAGGGGCTACACCTTC | CASSPDRGRGYTF
TRBJ1-1 | NA | TRBV5-1 | NA | TGCGCCAGCAGCTTGAGTCCGGGTGGGGACACTGAAGCTTTCTTT | CASSLSPGGDTEAFF
TRBJ2-1 | few | TRBV30 | NA | TGTGCCTGGACCCCGGGGGAGAATGAGCAGTTCTTC | CAWTPGENEQFF
TRBJ2-7 | few | TRBV7-9 | TRBD1 | TGTGCCAGCAGTCCTCGCAGGGGGCGCGGGACCTACGAGCAGTACTTC | CASSPRRGRGTYEQYF
TRBJ1-1 | NA | TRBV19 | TRBD1 | TGTGCCAGTAGCTTCACAGGGGGAGGCCTTGGGACTGAAGCTTTCTTT | CASSFTGGGLGTEAFF
TRBJ1-4 | NA | TRBV19 | TRBD1 | TGTGCCAGTAGTCCAGACAGGGATTCTAATGAAAAACTGTTTTTT | CASSPDRDSNEKLFF
TRBJ2-7 | NA | TRBV18 | TRBD2 | TGTGCCAGCTCACCCCTTGAAGCGGGGGCCGAGCAGTACTTC | CASSPLEAGAEQYF
TRBJ2-5 | NA | TRBV7-8 | NA | TGTGCCAGCAGCTTACTCGGTGCACAAGAGACCCAGTACTTC | CASSLLGAQETQYF
TRBJ2-1 | NA | TRBV2 | TRBD2 | TGTGCCAGCACCGAGGGGGGACTAGCCTCCTACAATGAGCAGTTCTTC | CASTEGGLASYNEQFF
TRBJ2-1 | NA | TRBV11-3 | NA | TGTGCCAGCAGCTTAATGCCGGGGGACACGCCGTTCAATGAGCAGTTCTTC | CASSLMPGDTPFNEQFF
TRBJ1-6 | NA | TRBV5-4 | NA | TGTGCCAGCAGTTCTGCTGACAGGACGAATAATTCACCCCTCCACTTT | CASSSADRTNNSPLHF
TRBJ1-5 | NA | TRBV28 | NA | TGTGCCAGCAGTACCGGGACACTCCACTTTCAGCCCCAGCATTTT | CASSTGTLHFQPQHF
TRBJ2-1 | NA | TRBV9 | TRBD2 | TGTGCCAGCAGCGTAGAGGCGGGAGAACACAATGAGCAGTTCTTC | CASSVEAGEHNEQFF
TRBJ2-5 | NA | TRBV29-1 | NA | TGCAGCGTTGACGAAGGACTGAACCTGGGCGAGACCCAGTACTTC | CSVDEGLNLGETQYF
TRBJ1-6 | NA | TRBV5-1 | NA | TGCGCCAGCAGCTTATCTGCACAGGGTAGCTCCTATAATTCACCCCTCCACTTT | CASSLSAQGSSYNSPLHF
TRBJ2-1 | NA | TRBV5-4 | NA | TGTGCCAGCAGCCCAGGGGAAGGTATGGGCAATGAGCAGTTCTTC | CASSPGEGMGNEQFF
TRBJ2-7 | NA | TRBV24-1 | TRBD2 | TGTGCCACCAGTTCGGACGGGAGGGCCTACGAGCAGTACTTC | CATSSDGRAYEQYF
TRBJ1-2 | NA | TRBV24-1 | NA | TGTGCCACCAGTGACGCCGGGGGGAACTATGGCTACACCTTC | CATSDAGGNYGYTF
TRBJ2-3 | NA | TRBV9 | NA | TGTGCCAGCAGCGTAGACCACGGGACCAATACGCAGTATTTT | CASSVDHGTNTQYF
TRBJ1-3 | NA | TRBV24-1 | NA | TGTGCCACCAGTGATTTGAAGGGAACCGGAAACACCATATATTTT | CATSDLKGTGNTIYF
TRBJ1-4 | few | TRBV2 | TRBD1 | TGTGCCAGCGACCCAGGGACAGGGGGCCGGCCTAATGAAAAACTGTTTTTT | CASDPGTGGRPNEKLFF
TRBJ1-1 | NA | TRBV3-1/TRBV3-2 | NA | TGTGCCAGCAGCCAAGTCACGGGATCCACTGAAGCTTTCTTT | CASSQVTGSTEAFF
TRBJ1-1 | NA | TRBV25-1 | NA | TGTGCCAGCAGTGACCCCCAGACGGTCACTGAAGCTTTCTTT | CASSDPQTVTEAFF
TRBJ1-2 | NA | TRBV3-1/TRBV3-2 | NA | TGTGCCAGCAGCCAAGTGGACTATGGCTACACCTTC | CASSQVDYGYTF
TRBJ2-7 | NA | TRBV7-3 | NA | TGTGCCAGCAGCTTAATGGGGAACTCCTACGAGCAGTACTTC | CASSLMGNSYEQYF
TRBJ1-2 | NA | TRBV2 | NA | TGTGCCAGTCCTCAAATGACTACGGATTTGTTCGGCACCTTC | CASPQMTTDLFGTF
TRBJ1-3 | NA | TRBV25-1 | NA | TGTGCCAGCAGTGAACCGGGTCTTGGGGGAAACACCATATATTTT | CASSEPGLGGNTIYF
TRBJ1-1 | NA | TRBV19 | NA | TGTGCCAGTAGTATCGGGACGCAAGCGAGGGGCACTGAAGCTTTCTTT | CASSIGTQARGTEAFF
TRBJ1-2 | NA | TRBV3-1/TRBV3-2 | TRBD1 | TGTGCCAGCAGCCAAAACGACAGGGCGGCCTATGGCTACACCTTC | CASSQNDRAAYGYTF
TRBJ2-7 | NA | TRBV11-2 | NA | TGTGCCAGCAGCTTAGATCAGGACGAACTCTACGAGCAGTACTTC | CASSLDQDELYEQYF
TRBJ1-5 | NA | TRBV6-5 | NA | TGTGCCAGCAGTTACCAAGGGAATCAGCCCCAGCATTTT | CASSYQGNQPQHF
TRBJ2-7 | NA | TRBV2 | NA | TGTGCCAGCAGTGCCCTGGAGGAGCAGTACTTC | CASSALEEQYF
TRBJ1-5 | NA | TRBV4-1 | NA | TGCGCCAGCAGCCAAGAACAGGGTCGTTTGACCCAGCATTTT | CASSQEQGRLTQHF
TRBJ1-2 | NA | TRBV12-5 | TRBD1 | TGTGCTAGTGGTTTGGAACAGGGGCAGGGAGGCTACACCTTC | CASGLEQGQGGYTF
TRBJ1-1 | few | TRBV27 | TRBD1 | TGTGCCAGCAGTTCCCTCAGACAGGGGTACACTGAAGCTTTCTTT | CASSSLRQGYTEAFF
TRBJ1-1 | NA | TRBV18 | NA | TGTGCCAGCTCACCACCCCAGGAGCCGAACACTGAAGCTTTCTTT | CASSPPQEPNTEAFF
TRBJ1-1 | NA | TRBV5-1 | NA | TGCGCCAGCAGCTTGAGCTGGGTTAACACTGAAGCTTTCTTT | CASSLSWVNTEAFF
TRBJ1-1 | NA | TRBV18 | NA | TGTGCCAGCTCACCACCGGGGAACACTGAAGCTTTCTTT | CASSPPGNTEAFF
TRBJ2-7 | NA | TRBV4-1 | TRBD1 | TGCGCCAGCAGCCCAGCAGGTTGGGACAGCTCCTACGAGCAGTACTTC | CASSPAGWDSSYEQYF
TRBJ1-4 | NA | TRBV21-1 | NA | TGTGCCAGCAGCAAAGAACAAATAACTGGGTATGATGAAAAACTGTTTTTT | CASSKEQITGYDEKLFF
TRBJ2-7 | NA | TRBV21-1 | NA | TGTGCCAGCAGCCCCAGAGAAGCAACGCGGGCAGACGAGCAGTACTTC | CASSPREATRADEQYF
TRBJ2-1 | NA | TRBV7-3 | NA | TGTGCCAGCAGCTTAAGGGGGGGGGCCCCCAATGAGCAGTTCTTC | CASSLRGGAPNEQFF
TRBJ1-1 | NA | TRBV7-9 | TRBD1 | TGTGCCAGCAGCTTTACAGGGGGAAGGGCTGAAGCTTTCTTT | CASSFTGGRAEAFF
TRBJ2-5 | NA | TRBV6-5 | NA | TGTGCCAGCAGAAGGACAAACCAAGAGACCCAGTACTTC | CASRRTNQETQYF
TRBJ1-4 | NA | TRBV6-5 | NA | TGTGCCAGCAGTTACTCCACCGGGTTGGGTGAAAAACTGTTTTTT | CASSYSTGLGEKLFF
TRBJ1-1 | NA | TRBV29-1 | NA | TGCAGCGTGGGGGCGGTCCTAGGCTCGCGAACTGAAGCTTTCTTT | CSVGAVLGSRTEAFF
TRBJ1-2 | NA | TRBV5-4 | NA | TGTGCCAGCAGCTCTCAAGGGGCCCCCTATGGCTACACCTTC | CASSSQGAPYGYTF
TRBJ1-4 | NA | TRBV27 | NA | TGTGCCAGCAGTTTATCAGCCAGTAATGAAAAACTGTTTTTT | CASSLSASNEKLFF
TRBJ2-1 | NA | TRBV18 | TRBD1 | TGTGCCAGCTCACCATGGGGACAGCAGATCTACAATGAGCAGTTCTTC | CASSPWGQQIYNEQFF